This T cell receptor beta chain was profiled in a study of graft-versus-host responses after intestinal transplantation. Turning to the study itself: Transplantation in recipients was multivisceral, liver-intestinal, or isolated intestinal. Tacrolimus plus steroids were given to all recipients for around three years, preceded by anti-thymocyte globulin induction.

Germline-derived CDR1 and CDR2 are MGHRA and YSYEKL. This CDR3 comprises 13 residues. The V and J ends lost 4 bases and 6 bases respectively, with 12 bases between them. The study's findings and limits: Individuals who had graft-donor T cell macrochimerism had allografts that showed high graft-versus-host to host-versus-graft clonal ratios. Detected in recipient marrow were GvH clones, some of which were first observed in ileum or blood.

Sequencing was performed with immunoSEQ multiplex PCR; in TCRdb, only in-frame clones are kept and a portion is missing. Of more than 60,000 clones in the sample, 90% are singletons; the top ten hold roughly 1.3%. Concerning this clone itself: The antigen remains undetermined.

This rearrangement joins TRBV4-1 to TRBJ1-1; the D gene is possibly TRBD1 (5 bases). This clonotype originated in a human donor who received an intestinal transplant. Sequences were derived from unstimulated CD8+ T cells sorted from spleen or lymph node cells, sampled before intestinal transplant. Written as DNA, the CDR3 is TGCGCCAGCAGCCTCTCAGCGGGGGCTGAAGCTTTCTTT. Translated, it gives CASSLSAGAEAFF.